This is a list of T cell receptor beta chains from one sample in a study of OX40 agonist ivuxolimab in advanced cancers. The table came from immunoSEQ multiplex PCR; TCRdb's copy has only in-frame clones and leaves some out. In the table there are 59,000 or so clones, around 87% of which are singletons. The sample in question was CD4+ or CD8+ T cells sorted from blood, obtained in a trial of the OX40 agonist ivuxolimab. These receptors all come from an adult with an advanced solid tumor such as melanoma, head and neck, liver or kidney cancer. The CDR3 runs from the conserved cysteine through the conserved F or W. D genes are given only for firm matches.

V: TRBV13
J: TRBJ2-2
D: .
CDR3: CASSRRGTGELFF

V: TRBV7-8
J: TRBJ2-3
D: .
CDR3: CASSLATDTQYF

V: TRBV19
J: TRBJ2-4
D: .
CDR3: CASSTAGLAKNIQYF

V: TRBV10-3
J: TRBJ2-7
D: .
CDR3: CAISESPGWSYEQYF

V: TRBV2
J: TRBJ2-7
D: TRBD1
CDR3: CASSWGTGGNYEQYF

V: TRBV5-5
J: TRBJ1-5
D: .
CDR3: CASSFGGNSNQPQHF

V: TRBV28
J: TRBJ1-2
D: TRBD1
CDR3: CASSSPTRQGRLYGYTF

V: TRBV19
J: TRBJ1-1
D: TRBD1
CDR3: CASSISAGTGEAEAFF

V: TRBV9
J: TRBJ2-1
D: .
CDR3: CASSVAAASNEQFF

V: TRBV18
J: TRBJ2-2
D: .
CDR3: CASSPASLTGELFF

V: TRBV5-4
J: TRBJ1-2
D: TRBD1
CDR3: CASSSLAGQGPYGYTF

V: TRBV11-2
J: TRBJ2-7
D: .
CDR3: CASSQNPQGSEQYF

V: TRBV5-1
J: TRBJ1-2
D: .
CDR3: CASSLEAGVYYGYTF

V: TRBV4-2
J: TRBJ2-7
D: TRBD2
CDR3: CASSQVAGGTSVYEQYF

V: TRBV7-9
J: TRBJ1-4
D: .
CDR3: CASSRPRVGEKLFF

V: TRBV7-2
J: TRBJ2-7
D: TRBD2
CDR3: CASSLAQAGEGKQYF

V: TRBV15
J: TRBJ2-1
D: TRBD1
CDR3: CATSREVTRTGTANEQFF

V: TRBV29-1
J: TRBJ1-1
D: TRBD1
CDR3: CSVDSGGQNTEAFF

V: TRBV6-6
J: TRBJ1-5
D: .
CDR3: CASTRVGNQPQHF

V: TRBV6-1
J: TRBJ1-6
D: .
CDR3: CASSEFGWGAPLHF

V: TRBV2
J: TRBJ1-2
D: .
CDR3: CASSEALQIGYTF

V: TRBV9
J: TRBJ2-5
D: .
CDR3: CASSVDRAGKTQYF